This T cell receptor beta chain was found in a study of CD8+ T cells in alopecia areata listed by TCRdb under 2018. Regarding the complete study: High-throughput TCRbeta sequencing was used to examine T cell clonal expansion in alopecia areata in both the C3H/HeJ mouse model and human patients. Human TCRbeta sequencing covered scalp tissue and sorted CD4+ and CD8+ peripheral blood T cells from patchy and totalis/universalis alopecia areata patients and healthy controls. TCRbeta CDR3 regions were amplified by immunoSEQ multiplex PCR using 35 Vbeta forward and 13 Jbeta reverse primers. RNA was obtained with the PAXgene miRNA kit for fixed scalp, the miRNeasy kit for PBMCs, and the RNeasy kit for mouse skin. Scalp clonality was compared across normal scalp (n=4), patchy alopecia areata scalp (n=8), and alopecia totalis/universalis scalp (n=8). What the authors observed across the whole study: Resident alphabeta T cells in normal human skin are also sequenced, complicating scalp TCR repertoire analysis, unlike mouse skin dominated by gammadelta T cells. Compared with normal scalp, lesional scalp had higher clonality and more expanded CD8+ clones, particularly in alopecia totalis/universalis, a pattern that suggests antigenic drive. Shared TCR sequences between patients were less evident than in mice, which may be partly attributable to HLA diversity in the patient population.

Turning to this clone: What this receptor recognizes is not known. Qualities for individual bases were not recorded, and no much larger clone is one base off. Other DNA sequences in this specimen translate into the identical CDR3.

V is pared back by 1 base and J by 7 bases, with 4 bases lying between the germline termini. CDR1 and CDR2 are read off the germline V gene as MGHRA and YSYEKL. The CDR3 holds 12 amino acids from the cysteine to the phenylalanine. CDR3 DNA only is kept here, 36 bases in frame from base 1. Libraries came from the immunoSEQ multiplex PCR assay. To provide template for TCR sequencing, every sample had RNA extracted and reverse transcribed into cDNA. SuperScript III was used for first-strand cDNA synthesis, primed with a 2:1 mix of oligo-dT and random hexamers. A synthetic immune receptor repertoire was used to assess amplification bias, and residual bias was removed computationally. For the original study's pipeline: After raw reads were preprocessed to remove errors, the CDR3 was defined following IMGT conventions as running from the conserved cysteine to phenylalanine. To get clonality, Shannon entropy was normalized by log2 of the number of productive unique TCRs and the result was subtracted from 1. Scalp TCRbeta sequences were cross-referenced with sorted blood CD4 and CD8 repertoires so that the CD4 or CD8 identity of scalp clones could be inferred. This immuneACCESS table, as held by TCRdb, lists in-frame sequences with V and J called but not all clones. Of the missing ones, under half trace to an unresolved V gene in checked studies; the others have no known cause. That table supplies the V and J calls and clone size; D and trimming were determined from the DNA. The sample table lists 100,000 to 150,000 clones, 45% to 50% of them with a count of one. The ten largest clones add up to roughly a tenth of the sample.

From alopecia areata patients, peripheral blood was collected along with lesional scalp punch biopsies. After PBMCs were isolated by density centrifugation and stained for CD3, CD4 and CD8, a FACSAria was used to sort CD4+ and CD8+ T cells. Untreated alopecia areata patients were recruited as part of a multicenter biomarker study. Blood CD8+ T cells from roughly 5 biomarker-study patients were further sorted into NKG2D-low and NKG2D-high fractions. The sequence derives from a human donor with alopecia areata. This chain is built from TRBV4-1 and TRBJ2-2; no D gene call is confident. The specimen was NKG2D-low CD8+ T cells sorted from blood. According to the study, the label for this sample's cell subset or site signals: sorted CD8+ NKG2D-low blood T cells. The DNA sequence is given as TGCGCCAGCAGCCAAGGGGTCGGGGAGCTGTTTTTT. This yields the protein CASSQGVGELFF.